A single TCR beta chain is shown here with its context. This CDR3 spans 12 amino acids. The V segment lost 7 bases and the J segment 6 bases; nucleotides outside the gene matches: 2. Germline loops: CDR1 SQVTM, CDR2 ANQGSEA. TCRdb independently ran MiXCR on the 5' RACE reads; one entry per CDR3 protein. The sample holds about 150,000 distinct CDR3 sequences, roughly 24% seen once. This sample was included in a study of T-cell memory formation after mild COVID-19. Sequencing was carried out using PBMCs or a T cell subset sorted from them (not recorded which). The genes are TRBV29-1 and TRBJ2-1; 11 bases map to TRBD2. This TCR came from an adult woman who had mild COVID-19 (a few samples of this study predate the infection). Cell type and time point are not known. The CDR3 DNA is TGCAGCGACGGACTAGCGGGCAATGAGCAGTTCTTC. Its translation is CSDGLAGNEQFF.